The rows below give T cell receptor beta chains drawn from one sample of a study of neoadjuvant anti-PD-1 for oral cavity cancer. Clones were read by immunoSEQ multiplex PCR, and TCRdb kept only the in-frame ones, dropping some. The sample lists about 15,000 clones; roughly two thirds were seen once. The sample here was PBMCs, taken before nivolumab (anti-PD-1) treatment. Every receptor here comes from a person aged 40-85 years with oral cavity squamous cell carcinoma. Both conserved end residues are part of each CDR3. D genes are given only for firm matches. Some rows have no size entry. The others give once, few or many, or a class for an expanded clone.

j_gene | len | d_gene | abundance | v_gene | CDR3nt | CDR3aa
TRBJ2-3 | 14 | TRBD2 | . | TRBV5-6 | TGTGCCAGCAGCCTAGCGGGAGTCACAGATACGCAGTATTTT | CASSLAGVTDTQYF
TRBJ1-1 | 15 | . | . | TRBV19 | TGTGCCAGTAGTATCAGTGACACGTTGAACACTGAAGCTTTCTTT | CASSISDTLNTEAFF
TRBJ2-6 | 18 | . | . | TRBV6-1 | TGTGCCAGCAGTGGGAACATGTGGGAACAAAGTCGGGCCAACGTCCTGACTTTC | CASSGNMWEQSRANVLTF
TRBJ1-1 | 12 | . | . | TRBV7-2 | TGTGCCAGCAGCTTAAGGGTCACTGAAGCTTTCTTT | CASSLRVTEAFF
TRBJ2-1 | 13 | . | . | TRBV2 | TGTGCCAGCAAGAGGGAAGGTACCAATGAGCAGTTCTTC | CASKREGTNEQFF
TRBJ2-3 | 12 | . | . | TRBV5-1 | TGCGCCAGCAGCTGGAGCACAGATACGCAGTATTTT | CASSWSTDTQYF
TRBJ2-4 | 17 | . | . | TRBV4-1 | TGCGCCAGCAGCCAAGAAGTCGGGGGACTAGCCAAAAACATTCAGTACTTC | CASSQEVGGLAKNIQYF
TRBJ1-1 | 14 | TRBD1 | . | TRBV7-2 | TGTGCCACCTGTAAGGACAGGAGCCACACTGAAGCTTTCTTT | CATCKDRSHTEAFF
TRBJ2-5 | 16 | . | . | TRBV15 | TGTGCCACCAGCAGAGATGGGGCAGGTTTAGACGGGACCCAGTACTTC | CATSRDGAGLDGTQYF
TRBJ2-1 | 16 | TRBD1 | . | TRBV5-1 | TGCGCCAGCAGCTTGGGGGGACAGGGGTTCTACAATGAGCAGTTCTTC | CASSLGGQGFYNEQFF
TRBJ1-2 | 14 | . | . | TRBV14 | TGTGCCAGCAGCCACGGGACCACTCACTATGGCTACACCTTC | CASSHGTTHYGYTF
TRBJ2-1 | 13 | . | . | TRBV6-5 | TGTGCCATTCGGGACCGCGTAGCCAATGAGCAGTTCTTC | CAIRDRVANEQFF
TRBJ2-2 | 14 | . | once | TRBV6-1 | TGTGCCAGCAGTTTGGGGTCAAACACCGGGGAGCTGTTTTTT | CASSLGSNTGELFF
TRBJ1-5 | 15 | TRBD1 | few | TRBV2 | TGTGCCAGCAGCCGGTGGACAGGGGGCACTCAGCCCCAGCATTTT | CASSRWTGGTQPQHF